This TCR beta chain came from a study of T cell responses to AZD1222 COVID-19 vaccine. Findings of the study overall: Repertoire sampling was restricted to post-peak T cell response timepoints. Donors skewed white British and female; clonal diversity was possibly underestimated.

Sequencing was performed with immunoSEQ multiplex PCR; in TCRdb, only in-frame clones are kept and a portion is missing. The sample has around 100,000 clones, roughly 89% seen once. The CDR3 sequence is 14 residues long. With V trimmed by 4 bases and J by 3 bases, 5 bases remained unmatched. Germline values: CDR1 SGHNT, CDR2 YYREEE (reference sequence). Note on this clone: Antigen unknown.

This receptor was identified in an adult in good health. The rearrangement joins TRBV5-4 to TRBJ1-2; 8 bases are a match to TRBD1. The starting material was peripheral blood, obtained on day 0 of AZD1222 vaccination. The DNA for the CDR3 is TGTGCCAGCAGCGGCCAGACAGGGGACTATGGCTACACCTTC. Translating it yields CASSGQTGDYGYTF.